This is a list of T cell receptor beta chains from one sample in a study of blood T cell repertoires in COVID-19. Only in-frame clones appear in the TCRdb table, and some are missing; sequencing was by immunoSEQ multiplex PCR. Of about 160,000 clones in the sample, approximately 88% are singletons; the top ten hold around 3.9%. Sequencing was performed on peripheral blood. These receptor sequences come from a woman aged 60-75 years who had recovered from COVID-19. The CDR3 runs from the conserved cysteine through the conserved F or W. A D gene is named only where the DNA matches it firmly. Size is omitted from some rows. Given values are once, few, many or a class for expanded clones.

d_call: .
clone_size: once
v_call: TRBV5-4
j_call: TRBJ2-5
cdr3_aa: CASSRSQETQYF
cdr3_nt: TGTGCCAGCAGCCGGAGCCAAGAGACCCAGTACTTC

d_call: TRBD2
clone_size: .
v_call: TRBV18
j_call: TRBJ2-1
cdr3_aa: CASSPPLAGGYNEQFF
cdr3_nt: TGTGCCAGCTCACCACCACTAGCGGGGGGCTACAATGAGCAGTTCTTC

d_call: .
clone_size: .
v_call: TRBV5-1
j_call: TRBJ2-5
cdr3_aa: CASSSGRQGQETQYF
cdr3_nt: TGCGCCAGCAGCTCCGGCCGGCAGGGACAAGAGACCCAGTACTTC

d_call: .
clone_size: few
v_call: TRBV5-4
j_call: TRBJ2-7
cdr3_aa: CASSLVGYEQYF
cdr3_nt: TGTGCCAGCAGCTTGGTCGGCTACGAGCAGTACTTC

d_call: .
clone_size: .
v_call: TRBV6-2/TRBV6-3
j_call: TRBJ1-5
cdr3_aa: CASSYGTKGQPQHF
cdr3_nt: TGTGCCAGCAGTTACGGGACAAAAGGTCAGCCCCAGCATTTT

d_call: TRBD1
clone_size: once
v_call: TRBV19
j_call: TRBJ1-2
cdr3_aa: CASSPPGTEHTYGYTF
cdr3_nt: TGTGCCAGTAGCCCACCCGGGACAGAGCATACCTATGGCTACACCTTC

d_call: TRBD1
clone_size: .
v_call: TRBV28
j_call: TRBJ1-5
cdr3_aa: CASTAGQGVNQPQHF
cdr3_nt: TGTGCCAGCACCGCCGGACAGGGCGTCAATCAGCCCCAGCATTTT

d_call: .
clone_size: once
v_call: TRBV21-1
j_call: TRBJ2-1
cdr3_aa: CASSKVRLAGISYNEQFF
cdr3_nt: TGTGCCAGCAGCAAAGTACGACTAGCGGGGATCTCCTACAATGAGCAGTTCTTC

d_call: TRBD1
clone_size: .
v_call: TRBV7-9
j_call: TRBJ2-1
cdr3_aa: CASSFGTGSNEQFF
cdr3_nt: TGTGCCAGCAGCTTCGGGACAGGGTCCAATGAGCAGTTCTTC

d_call: .
clone_size: .
v_call: TRBV27
j_call: TRBJ1-1
cdr3_aa: CASSLRDQNTEAFF
cdr3_nt: TGTGCCAGCAGTTTACGCGATCAGAACACTGAAGCTTTCTTT

d_call: .
clone_size: .
v_call: TRBV4-1
j_call: TRBJ1-3
cdr3_aa: CASSRTFSSGNTIYF
cdr3_nt: TGCGCCAGCAGCCGGACTTTTAGCTCTGGAAACACCATATATTTT

d_call: .
clone_size: once
v_call: TRBV6-6
j_call: TRBJ1-4
cdr3_aa: CAISQATNEKLFF
cdr3_nt: TGTGCCATCTCCCAGGCGACTAATGAAAAACTGTTTTTT

d_call: TRBD1
clone_size: .
v_call: TRBV30
j_call: TRBJ1-4
cdr3_aa: CAWSVQGQEKLFF
cdr3_nt: TGTGCCTGGAGTGTACAGGGACAGGAAAAACTGTTTTTT

d_call: .
clone_size: .
v_call: TRBV11-2
j_call: TRBJ2-1
cdr3_aa: CASSGGAPLYNEQFF
cdr3_nt: TGTGCCAGCAGCGGGGGGGCCCCACTCTACAATGAGCAGTTCTTC

d_call: TRBD1
clone_size: .
v_call: TRBV6-1
j_call: TRBJ1-2
cdr3_aa: CASSQDRFDGYTF
cdr3_nt: TGTGCCAGCAGTCAGGACAGGTTCGATGGCTACACCTTC

d_call: .
clone_size: once
v_call: TRBV9
j_call: TRBJ1-3
cdr3_aa: CASSPEGGGDTIYF
cdr3_nt: TGTGCCAGCAGCCCCGAAGGAGGAGGGGACACCATATATTTT

d_call: TRBD1
clone_size: .
v_call: TRBV30
j_call: TRBJ1-4
cdr3_aa: CAWSVQGAYEKLFF
cdr3_nt: TGTGCCTGGAGTGTACAGGGGGCATATGAAAAACTGTTTTTT

d_call: .
clone_size: .
v_call: TRBV11-3
j_call: TRBJ1-1
cdr3_aa: CASSLHNLLRPENNTEAFF
cdr3_nt: TGTGCCAGCAGCTTACATAATTTGCTTCGCCCGGAGAATAACACTGAAGCTTTCTTT

d_call: TRBD2
clone_size: .
v_call: TRBV7-8
j_call: TRBJ2-1
cdr3_aa: CASSSATSGAYNEQFF
cdr3_nt: TGTGCCAGCAGCTCGGCTACTAGCGGGGCGTACAATGAGCAGTTCTTC

d_call: .
clone_size: .
v_call: TRBV4-2
j_call: TRBJ1-6
cdr3_aa: CASDPRGYNSPLHF
cdr3_nt: TGTGCCAGTGACCCCCGGGGATATAATTCACCCCTCCACTTT

d_call: .
clone_size: once
v_call: TRBV11-2
j_call: TRBJ1-1
cdr3_aa: CASSPALGTFQMSTEAFF
cdr3_nt: TGTGCCAGCAGCCCCGCCTTAGGGACTTTTCAAATGAGCACTGAAGCTTTCTTT

d_call: TRBD1
clone_size: .
v_call: TRBV2
j_call: TRBJ1-6
cdr3_aa: CASSPRTGGGSPLHF
cdr3_nt: TGTGCCAGCAGTCCGAGGACAGGGGGAGGTTCACCCCTCCACTTT

d_call: .
clone_size: .
v_call: TRBV2
j_call: TRBJ2-7
cdr3_aa: CASIPPRSIYEQYF
cdr3_nt: TGTGCCAGCATCCCCCCACGGTCAATCTACGAGCAGTACTTC

d_call: TRBD2
clone_size: .
v_call: TRBV5-1
j_call: TRBJ2-5
cdr3_aa: CASSPTARGGLGTQYF
cdr3_nt: TGCGCCAGCAGCCCCACCGCGCGGGGGGGCCTTGGGACCCAGTACTTC

d_call: TRBD2
clone_size: .
v_call: TRBV3-1/TRBV3-2
j_call: TRBJ2-5
cdr3_aa: CASSLTLARGGTQYF
cdr3_nt: TGTGCCAGCAGCCTCACCCTAGCGCGGGGGGGGACCCAGTACTTC

d_call: .
clone_size: few
v_call: TRBV12-3/TRBV12-4
j_call: TRBJ1-1
cdr3_aa: CASTTQGFTEAFF
cdr3_nt: TGTGCCAGCACCACACAGGGTTTCACTGAAGCTTTCTTT

d_call: .
clone_size: .
v_call: TRBV5-6
j_call: TRBJ1-4
cdr3_aa: CASSPRGYANEKLFF
cdr3_nt: TGTGCCAGCAGCCCACGCGGGTATGCTAATGAAAAACTGTTTTTT

d_call: .
clone_size: .
v_call: TRBV5-1
j_call: TRBJ2-3
cdr3_aa: CASGRTPSTDTQYF
cdr3_nt: TGCGCCAGCGGACGGACACCTAGCACAGATACGCAGTATTTT

d_call: .
clone_size: .
v_call: TRBV7-9
j_call: TRBJ1-4
cdr3_aa: CASSSGQGSEKLFF
cdr3_nt: TGTGCCAGCAGCTCGGGGCAGGGGAGCGAAAAACTGTTTTTT

d_call: .
clone_size: .
v_call: TRBV30
j_call: TRBJ1-2
cdr3_aa: CAWSVLQAYGYTF
cdr3_nt: TGTGCCTGGAGTGTACTACAGGCCTATGGCTACACCTTC

d_call: .
clone_size: few
v_call: TRBV28
j_call: TRBJ2-1
cdr3_aa: CASSAGPALTIF
cdr3_nt: TGTGCCAGCAGTGCGGGTCCCGCTCTTACAATCTTC

d_call: TRBD1
clone_size: .
v_call: TRBV28
j_call: TRBJ1-5
cdr3_aa: CASIQLEGALSQPQHF
cdr3_nt: TGTGCCAGCATCCAGCTGGAGGGGGCTTTAAGTCAGCCCCAGCATTTT

d_call: TRBD2
clone_size: .
v_call: TRBV6-5
j_call: TRBJ2-3
cdr3_aa: CASTVTTSVTDTQYF
cdr3_nt: TGTGCCAGCACAGTAACAACTAGCGTGACAGATACGCAGTATTTT

d_call: .
clone_size: .
v_call: TRBV6-5
j_call: TRBJ1-1
cdr3_aa: CASSTFSTEAFF
cdr3_nt: TGTGCCAGCAGCACGTTTAGCACTGAAGCTTTCTTT

d_call: TRBD2
clone_size: .
v_call: TRBV7-9
j_call: TRBJ2-2
cdr3_aa: CASSQQTSGGARTGELFF
cdr3_nt: TGTGCCAGCAGCCAACAAACTAGCGGGGGGGCGCGGACCGGGGAGCTGTTTTTT

d_call: .
clone_size: .
v_call: TRBV6-1
j_call: TRBJ1-1
cdr3_aa: CASSDVWTEAFF
cdr3_nt: TGTGCCAGCAGTGACGTGTGGACAGAAGCTTTCTTT

d_call: TRBD1
clone_size: .
v_call: TRBV5-1
j_call: TRBJ2-7
cdr3_aa: CASSLARGLSYEQYF
cdr3_nt: TGCGCCAGCAGCTTGGCTAGGGGGCTCTCCTACGAGCAGTACTTC

d_call: TRBD1
clone_size: .
v_call: TRBV3-1/TRBV3-2
j_call: TRBJ2-2
cdr3_aa: CASSQVSGQGQQF
cdr3_nt: TGTGCCAGCAGCCAAGTTAGCGGACAGGGTCAACAGTTT

d_call: .
clone_size: .
v_call: TRBV2
j_call: TRBJ1-2
cdr3_aa: CASTPRTDYGYTF
cdr3_nt: TGTGCCAGCACTCCTCGGACAGACTATGGCTACACCTTC

d_call: TRBD1
clone_size: .
v_call: TRBV15
j_call: TRBJ1-2
cdr3_aa: CATSRGTGGNYGYTF
cdr3_nt: TGTGCCACCAGCAGAGGGACAGGGGGCAACTATGGCTACACCTTC

d_call: TRBD2
clone_size: .
v_call: TRBV2
j_call: TRBJ2-3
cdr3_aa: CASKLAGGPDTQYF
cdr3_nt: TGTGCCAGCAAACTAGCGGGGGGGCCAGATACGCAGTATTTT

d_call: TRBD2
clone_size: .
v_call: TRBV4-2
j_call: TRBJ2-5
cdr3_aa: CASSQDWLAGSPQETQYF
cdr3_nt: TGTGCCAGCAGCCAAGATTGGCTAGCGGGGTCCCCCCAAGAGACCCAGTACTTC

d_call: TRBD2
clone_size: .
v_call: TRBV2
j_call: TRBJ2-5
cdr3_aa: CASSTGLDGETQYF
cdr3_nt: TGTGCCAGCAGTACTGGACTAGACGGGGAGACCCAGTACTTC